This T cell receptor beta chain was identified during a study of follicular helper T cells after annual influenza vaccination. Study observations and caveats: Recurrent ICOS+CD38+ cTfh clonotypes included tetramer and AIM influenza-specific ones.

Assay: immunoSEQ multiplex PCR; the TCRdb copy retains only in-frame clones and omits some. The repertoire consists of 6,500 to 8,500 clones, with roughly 83% occurring once and the leading ten covering about 1.8%. Time point meaning: 2014-2015 season, 7 days after vaccination. Adults received seasonal inactivated influenza vaccine, with sorted blood CD4 subsets sequenced before and after. CDR3 size: 13 residues. Per germline, CDR1 MNHNS and CDR2 SASEGT. V lost 4 bases and J lost 2, with 8 bases in between. Of note for this clone: Its antigen remains unidentified.

The sample was CXCR5+ CD38- circulating T follicular helper cells from blood, taken 7 days after influenza vaccination. Described subset: circulating Tfh, non-naive CD4+CXCR5+PD-1+ (ICOS+CD38+ or ICOS-CD38-). This clonotype was obtained from an adult who received the influenza vaccine. V usage is TRBV6-1 and J usage is TRBJ2-5; D gene ambiguous. CDR3 DNA sequence: TGTGCCAGCAGTGCAGTGGGGCAAGAGACCCAGTACTTC. Encoded protein: CASSAVGQETQYF.